These T cell receptor beta chains were read from a single sample in a study of blood T cell repertoires in COVID-19. Method: immunoSEQ multiplex PCR; TCRdb's copy keeps in-frame clones and lacks some. The table has 150,000 to 200,000 clones, about four fifths seen once; the top ten hold more than 9.5%. Sequences were obtained from peripheral blood. The receptors come from a woman aged 40 to 49 with COVID-19, enrolled during active disease. Each CDR3 is given without its conserved first and last residue.

TRBJ2-3 | TRBV24-1 | ATSRTAGGTDTQY
TRBJ1-5 | TRBV2 | ASSELWGGSNQPQH
TRBJ2-1 | TRBV2 | ASSEFGNKF
TRBJ2-1 | TRBV6-5 | ASSPSGDINEQF
TRBJ2-7 | TRBV5-4 | ASSLGTSHYYEQY
TRBJ1-2 | TRBV27 | ASSLTGAGYTGYT
TRBJ2-7 | TRBV5-1 | ASSSTGDYEQY
TRBJ2-6 | TRBV29-1 | SVAPRQGAGANVLT
TRBJ1-1 | TRBV12-5 | ASGSDERAF
TRBJ1-1 | TRBV15 | ATSDGTGGRTEAF
TRBJ2-7 | TRBV28 | ASSFRGLSSYEQY
TRBJ1-4 | TRBV5-1 | ASSAWTGAGEKLF
TRBJ2-1 | TRBV11-2 | ASSLLSNEQF
TRBJ2-1 | TRBV11-2 | ASSSSGGAYNEQF
TRBJ2-1 | TRBV6-5 | ASSYRRVSYNEQF
TRBJ1-5 | TRBV19 | ATSFAGGGSSNQPQH
TRBJ1-1 | TRBV3-1/TRBV3-2 | ASSQVTGGSTEAF
TRBJ1-5 | TRBV7-2 | ASSPRPGGYSNQPQH
TRBJ2-2 | TRBV10-1 | ASSETGARTGELF
TRBJ2-7 | TRBV28 | ASSTTSGSSYEQY
TRBJ1-1 | TRBV6-1 | ASSEGTANEAF
TRBJ2-1 | TRBV29-1 | SVGTGVSEQF
TRBJ2-1 | TRBV6-5 | ASSTRQGGYNEQF
TRBJ1-1 | TRBV7-2 | ASSYSTGTEAF
TRBJ2-3 | TRBV9 | ASSVASGSVSDTQY
TRBJ2-5 | TRBV15 | ATSREISIETQY
TRBJ1-2 | TRBV28 | ASSSPGQGVKGYT
TRBJ2-7 | TRBV5-1 | ASSLALQGRDEQY